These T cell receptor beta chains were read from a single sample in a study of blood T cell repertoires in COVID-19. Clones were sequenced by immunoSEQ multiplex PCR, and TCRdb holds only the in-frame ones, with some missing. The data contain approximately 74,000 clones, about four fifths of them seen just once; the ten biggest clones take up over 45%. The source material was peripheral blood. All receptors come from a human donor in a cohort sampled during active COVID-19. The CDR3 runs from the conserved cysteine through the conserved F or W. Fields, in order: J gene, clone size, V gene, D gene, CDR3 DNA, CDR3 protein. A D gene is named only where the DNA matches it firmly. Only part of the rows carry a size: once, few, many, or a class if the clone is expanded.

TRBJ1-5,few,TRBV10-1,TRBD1,TGCGCCAGCAGAGGACAGGGGAATCAGCCCCAGCATTTT,CASRGQGNQPQHF
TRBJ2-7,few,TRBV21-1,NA,TGTGCCAGCAGCACCTCGACTAGCGGGAGAGGGCGTCTGTGGGAGCAGTACTTC,CASSTSTSGRGRLWEQYF
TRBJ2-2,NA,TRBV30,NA,TGTGCCGGTCATCGGCTAGCGACGAACACCGGGGAGCTGTTTTTT,CAGHRLATNTGELFF
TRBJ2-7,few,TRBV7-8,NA,TGTGCCAGCAGCTTATCAGCTACGAGGGAGCAGTACTTC,CASSLSATREQYF
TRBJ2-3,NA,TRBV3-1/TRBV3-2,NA,TGTGCCAGCAGCCCAGAGGGGCACGGGTCAGATACGCAGTATTTT,CASSPEGHGSDTQYF
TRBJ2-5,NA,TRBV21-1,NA,TGTGCCAGCACCAAAACGCGGTTACAAGAGACCCAGTACTTC,CASTKTRLQETQYF
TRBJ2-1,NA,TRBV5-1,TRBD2,TGCGCCAGCTTGGCTATGCCCCTGGGACTAGCGGGAGTGGAGCAGTTCTTC,CASLAMPLGLAGVEQFF
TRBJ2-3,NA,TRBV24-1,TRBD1,TGTGCCACCAGTGATTTGACAGGACAGGGAGTAGATACGCAGTATTTT,CATSDLTGQGVDTQYF
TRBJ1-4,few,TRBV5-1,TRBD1,TGCGCCAGCAGCTCAACAGGGGCAACTAATGAAAAACTGTTTTTT,CASSSTGATNEKLFF
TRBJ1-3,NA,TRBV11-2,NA,TGTGCCAGCAGTACAGGGAGCTCTGGAAACACCATATATTTT,CASSTGSSGNTIYF
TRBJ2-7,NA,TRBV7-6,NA,TGTGCCAGCAGCTTAACAGACAACTCCTACGAGCAGTACTTC,CASSLTDNSYEQYF
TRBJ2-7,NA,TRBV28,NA,TGTGCCACCACGGGTCGGGAGAAGGCGGTCTACGAGCAGTACTTC,CATTGREKAVYEQYF
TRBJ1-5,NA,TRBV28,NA,TGTGCCAGCAGAGGGTCAGGGGTCGGTCAGCCCCAGCATTTT,CASRGSGVGQPQHF
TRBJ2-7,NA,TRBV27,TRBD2,TGTGCCAGCAGGTCGGGGGGGCCCTACGAGCAGTACTTC,CASRSGGPYEQYF
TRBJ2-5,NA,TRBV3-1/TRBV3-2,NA,TGTGCCAGCAGCCAAGGGGGGGTAGAGACCCAGTACTTC,CASSQGGVETQYF
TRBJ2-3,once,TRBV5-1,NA,TGCGCCAGCAGCTTGATAACAGGGACGTTGGATACGCAGTATTTT,CASSLITGTLDTQYF
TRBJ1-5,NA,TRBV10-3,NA,TGTGCCATCAGTGAGTCGGGCAGGGGATTTGGCAATCAGCCCCAGCATTTT,CAISESGRGFGNQPQHF
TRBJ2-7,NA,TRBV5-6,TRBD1,TGTGCCAGCAGCTTGGGACAGGGTAGGTACGAGCAGTACTTC,CASSLGQGRYEQYF
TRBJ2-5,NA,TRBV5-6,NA,TGTGCCAGCAGCTTGGATCGGGAGACCCAGTACTTC,CASSLDRETQYF
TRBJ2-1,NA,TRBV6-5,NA,TGTGCCAGCAGTAGTCGGGACTCCCTCAATGAGCAGTTCTTC,CASSSRDSLNEQFF